The rows below give T cell receptor beta chains drawn from one sample of a study of Graves' ophthalmopathy and Graves' hyperthyroidism. TCRdb redid the calling of the multiplex PCR reads with MiXCR, one entry per CDR3 protein. The data show about 740,000 distinct CDR3 sequences, 40% seen once. Sequencing was carried out using peripheral blood. These receptors were collected from an adult man with Graves' ophthalmopathy. Both conserved end residues are part of each CDR3. A D gene is named only where the DNA matches it firmly. Clone size, where shown, is once, few, many, or a class for clones that have expanded.

V,D,size,J,CDR3,DNA
TRBV2,.,many,TRBJ2-7,CASLLEGHYSYEQYF,TGTGCCAGCCTGCTGGAGGGGCATTACAGCTACGAGCAGTACTTC
TRBV3-1,.,few,TRBJ2-5,CASSQDQKTQYF,TGTGCCAGCAGCCAAGATCAGAAGACCCAGTACTTC
TRBV24-1,.,few,TRBJ1-5,CASTPVRGQPQHF,TGTGCCAGCACCCCCGTCCGAGGCCAGCCCCAGCATTTT
TRBV10-3,.,.,TRBJ2-7,CAISVASYEQYF,TGTGCCATCTCGGTCGCCTCCTACGAGCAGTACTTC
TRBV9,.,.,TRBJ2-6,CASSSDGYSGANVLTF,TGTGCCAGCAGCTCGGACGGGTACTCTGGGGCCAACGTCCTGACTTTC
TRBV2,.,.,TRBJ1-5,CASRLAGQEANQPQHF,TGTGCCAGCAGGCTTGCGGGGCAGGAGGCAAATCAGCCCCAGCATTTT
TRBV10-3,.,.,TRBJ1-5,CASTPGGGDQPQHF,TGTGCCAGCACCCCGGGGGGGGGAGATCAGCCCCAGCATTTT
TRBV10-3,.,.,TRBJ2-5,CASRPPGKEETQYF,TGTGCCAGCAGGCCCCCAGGGAAGGAGGAGACCCAGTACTTC
TRBV27,.,few,TRBJ2-5,CASSMTRGQETQYF,TGTGCCAGCAGTATGACCAGGGGACAAGAGACCCAGTACTTC
TRBV13,.,few,TRBJ1-2,CASRDNWDAANYGYTF,TGTGCCAGCCGGGACAACTGGGACGCAGCTAACTATGGCTACACCTTC
TRBV6-5,.,few,TRBJ2-5,CASSYGGRSQYF,TGTGCCAGCAGTTACGGGGGACGGTCCCAGTACTTC
TRBV20-1,TRBD1,.,TRBJ1-6,CSATPGGQGFSPLHF,TGCAGTGCTACCCCTGGGGGACAGGGATTTTCACCCCTCCACTTT
TRBV29-1,.,many,TRBJ1-1,CSGWTALNTEAFF,TGCAGCGGCTGGACGGCCCTGAACACTGAAGCTTTCTTT
TRBV24-1,TRBD1,.,TRBJ1-5,CATSSRGQGNQPQHF,TGTGCCACCAGTAGTCGGGGACAGGGCAATCAGCCCCAGCATTTT
TRBV9,TRBD1,many,TRBJ1-6,CASSQGDSPLHF,TGTGCCAGCTCCCAGGGGGACTCACCCCTCCACTTT
TRBV2,.,.,TRBJ1-6,CASSEGGLYNSPLHF,TGTGCCAGCAGTGAGGGGGGTCTGTATAATTCACCCCTCCACTTT
TRBV10-3,TRBD1,.,TRBJ2-7,CASTGAAVYEQYF,TGTGCTTCGACAGGGGCCGCTGTTTACGAGCAGTACTTC
TRBV6-1,.,.,TRBJ2-5,CASSSPLETQYF,TGTGCCAGCAGTTCTCCGCTTGAGACCCAGTACTTC
TRBV19,.,many,TRBJ1-1,CASSMAGPEAFF,TGTGCCAGTAGTATGGCGGGCCCTGAAGCTTTCTTT
TRBV19,TRBD1,.,TRBJ2-6,CASDQGANVLTF,TGTGCCAGCGACCAGGGGGCTAACGTCCTGACTTTC
TRBV2,.,.,TRBJ1-2,CASVPTGLGYTF,TGTGCCAGCGTTCCCACAGGGTTAGGCTACACCTTC
TRBV2,.,many,TRBJ1-6,CASSEAPPGEWNSPLHF,TGTGCCAGCAGTGAAGCCCCCCCAGGGGAGTGGAATTCACCCCTCCACTTT
TRBV10-3,.,few,TRBJ2-5,CAGNVGTTQETQYF,TGTGCCGGCAATGTCGGGACAACCCAAGAGACCCAGTACTTC
TRBV11-2,.,.,TRBJ1-5,CAWSRGLSNQPQHF,TGTGCCTGGAGTAGGGGCCTAAGCAATCAGCCCCAGCATTTT
TRBV2,.,.,TRBJ2-7,CASSYLPGDYEQYF,TGTGCCAGCAGTTATTTACCAGGGGATTACGAGCAGTACTTC
TRBV25-1,.,.,TRBJ1-2,CASSDLPGGGYTF,TGTGCCAGCAGTGATCTTCCGGGGGGAGGCTACACCTTC
TRBV11-3,TRBD1,.,TRBJ1-1,CASRNRGPAPNTEAFF,TGTGCCAGCAGGAACAGGGGGCCGGCCCCAAACACTGAAGCTTTCTTT
TRBV10-3,.,.,TRBJ2-6,CAISEANQGTF,TGTGCCATCAGTGAGGCTAATCAGGGGACTTTC
TRBV19,TRBD1,many,TRBJ1-3,CASKRQGRDTIYF,TGTGCCAGCAAAAGACAGGGCCGAGACACCATATATTTT
TRBV2,.,.,TRBJ1-1,CASSQGTSGGANTEAFF,TGTGCCAGCAGCCAAGGGACTAGCGGGGGGGCGAACACTGAAGCTTTCTTT
TRBV5-6,.,.,TRBJ1-2,CASSLVSGGKLRGYTF,TGTGCCAGCAGCTTGGTGTCTGGAGGGAAGTTGCGTGGCTACACCTTC
TRBV19,.,.,TRBJ1-1,CASSISRIERAFF,TGTGCCAGTAGTATCTCCAGGATCGAGCGCGCTTTCTTT
TRBV7-9,.,few,TRBJ2-5,CASSFGQGGPETQYF,TGTGCCAGCAGCTTTGGGCAGGGCGGTCCAGAGACCCAGTACTTC
TRBV10-3,TRBD1,.,TRBJ1-2,CASSYSPAQTGGYGYTF,TGTGCCAGCAGTTACTCGCCGGCCCAGACAGGGGGCTACGGCTACACCTTC
TRBV7-3,.,few,TRBJ2-5,CASSRFGGQETQYF,TGTGCCAGCAGCCGCTTTGGGGGCCAAGAGACCCAGTACTTC